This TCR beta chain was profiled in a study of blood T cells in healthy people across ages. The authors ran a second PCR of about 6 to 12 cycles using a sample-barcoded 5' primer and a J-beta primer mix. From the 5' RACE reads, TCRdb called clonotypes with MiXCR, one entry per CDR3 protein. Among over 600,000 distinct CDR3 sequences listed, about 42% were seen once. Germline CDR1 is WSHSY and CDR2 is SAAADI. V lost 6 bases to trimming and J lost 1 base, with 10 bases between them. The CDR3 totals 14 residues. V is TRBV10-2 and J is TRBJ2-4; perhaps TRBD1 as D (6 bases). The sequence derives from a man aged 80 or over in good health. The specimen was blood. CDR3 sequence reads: CASREQGAKNIQYF. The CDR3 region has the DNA TGCGCCAGCAGAGAGCAGGGGGCCAAAAACATTCAGTACTTC.